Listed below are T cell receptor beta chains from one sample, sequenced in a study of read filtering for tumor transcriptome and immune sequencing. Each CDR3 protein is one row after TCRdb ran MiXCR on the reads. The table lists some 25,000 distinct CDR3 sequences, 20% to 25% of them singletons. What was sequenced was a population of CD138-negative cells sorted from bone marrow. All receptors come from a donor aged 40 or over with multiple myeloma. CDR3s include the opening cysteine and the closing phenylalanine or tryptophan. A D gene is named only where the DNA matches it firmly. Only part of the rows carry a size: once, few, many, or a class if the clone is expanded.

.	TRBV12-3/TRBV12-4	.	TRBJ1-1	CASRDSLDTEALF	TGTGCCAGCAGAGACAGCCTGGACACTGAAGCTCTCTTT
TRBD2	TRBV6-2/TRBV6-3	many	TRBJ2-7	CASSYDTSGSYEQYF	TGTGCCAGCAGTTACGATACTAGCGGGAGTTACGAGCAGTACTTC
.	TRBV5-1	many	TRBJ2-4	CASSSNGLIGDIQYF	TGCGCCAGCAGCTCGAACGGACTAATCGGAGACATTCAGTACTTC
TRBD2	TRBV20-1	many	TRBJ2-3	CSARGSGRARADTQYF	TGCAGTGCTAGAGGGAGCGGGAGGGCTAGAGCAGATACGCAGTATTTT
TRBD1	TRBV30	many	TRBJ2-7	CAWSRTGGYEQYF	TGTGCCTGGAGTCGGACAGGGGGATACGAGCAGTACTTC
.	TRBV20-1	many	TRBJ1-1	CSAPSGGANTEAFF	TGCAGTGCCCCGAGCGGGGGAGCGAACACTGAAGCTTTCTTT
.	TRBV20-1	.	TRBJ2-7	CSARDPDPIRAYEQYF	TGCAGTGCTAGGGACCCGGACCCGATTCGTGCCTACGAGCAGTACTTC
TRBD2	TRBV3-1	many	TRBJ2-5	CASSLRTSGSKETQYF	TGTGCCAGCAGCTTAAGGACTAGCGGGAGTAAAGAGACCCAGTACTTC
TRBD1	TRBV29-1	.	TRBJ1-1	CSIVRGQANTEAFF	TGCAGCATTGTTCGAGGACAGGCGAACACTGAAGCTTTCTTT
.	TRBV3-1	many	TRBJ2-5	CASSRGLSMETQYF	TGTGCCAGCAGCCGAGGCCTATCTATGGAGACCCAGTACTTC
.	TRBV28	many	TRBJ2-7	CASSLTGRGEQYF	TGTGCCAGCAGCCTGACAGGTCGGGGCGAGCAGTACTTC
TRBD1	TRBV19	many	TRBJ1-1	CASSIDRGTEAFF	TGTGCCAGTAGTATCGACAGGGGGACTGAAGCTTTCTTT
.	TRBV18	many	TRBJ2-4	CASSPGGLDKNIQYF	TGTGCCAGCTCACCAGGGGGGCTGGACAAAAACATTCAGTACTTC
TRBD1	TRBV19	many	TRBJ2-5	CASSTTGGMMETQYF	TGTGCCAGTAGTACGACAGGGGGTATGATGGAGACCCAGTACTTC
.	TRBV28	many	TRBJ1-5	CASSSDGINQPQHF	TGTGCCAGCAGTTCGGACGGTATCAATCAGCCCCAGCATTTT
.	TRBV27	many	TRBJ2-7	CASSPWGSSEQYF	TGTGCCAGCAGTCCCTGGGGTAGCAGCGAGCAGTACTTC
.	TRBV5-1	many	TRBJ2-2	CASRIVPTGELFF	TGCGCCAGCAGAATCGTCCCCACCGGGGAGCTGTTTTTT
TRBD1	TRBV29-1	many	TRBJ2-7	CSVIGTGRNEQYF	TGCAGCGTAATCGGGACAGGGAGGAACGAGCAGTACTTC
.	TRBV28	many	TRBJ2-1	CASRTRGRNNEQFF	TGTGCCAGCAGGACGCGCGGCCGGAACAATGAGCAGTTCTTC
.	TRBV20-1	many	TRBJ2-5	CSARSGQETQYF	TGCAGTGCTAGATCAGGGCAAGAGACCCAGTACTTC
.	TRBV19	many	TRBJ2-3	CASSIGPRTDTDTQYF	TGTGCCAGTAGTATAGGCCCGCGGACGGACACAGATACGCAGTATTTT
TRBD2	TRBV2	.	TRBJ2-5	CASSFGTSGKETQYF	TGTGCCAGCAGTTTCGGGACTAGCGGAAAAGAGACCCAGTACTTC
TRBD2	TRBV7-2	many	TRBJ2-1	CASSFLAGYNEQFF	TGTGCCAGCAGCTTCCTAGCGGGCTACAATGAGCAGTTCTTC
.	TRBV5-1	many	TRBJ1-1	CASSLGGARDTEAFF	TGCGCCAGCAGCTTGGGGGGGGCACGGGACACTGAAGCTTTCTTT
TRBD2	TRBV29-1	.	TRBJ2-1	CSVAAGGPRNEQFF	TGCAGCGTTGCGGCGGGAGGGCCACGGAATGAGCAGTTCTTC
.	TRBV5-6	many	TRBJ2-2	CASSLVDSNTGELFF	TGTGCCAGCAGCTTGGTCGATTCGAACACCGGGGAGCTGTTTTTT
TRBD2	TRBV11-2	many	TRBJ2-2	CASSLDGAGGPSGELFF	TGTGCCAGCAGCTTAGATGGAGCGGGAGGGCCTAGCGGGGAGCTGTTTTTT
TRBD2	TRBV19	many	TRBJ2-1	CASTWTSSYNEQFF	TGTGCCAGTACTTGGACTAGCTCCTACAATGAGCAGTTCTTC
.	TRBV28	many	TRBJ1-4	CASSVVATNEKLFF	TGTGCCAGCAGTGTAGTAGCAACTAATGAAAAACTGTTTTTT
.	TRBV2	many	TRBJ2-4	CASTSTELAKNIQYF	TGTGCCAGCACCTCGACAGAACTAGCCAAAAACATTCAGTACTTC
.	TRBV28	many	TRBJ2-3	CASSSQETGSTDTQYF	TGTGCCAGCAGTTCTCAAGAAACAGGGAGCACAGATACGCAGTATTTT
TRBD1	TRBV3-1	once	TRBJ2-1	CASSPGGVEGQDTNEQFF	TGTGCCAGCAGCCCTGGGGGAGTTGAGGGACAGGATACCAATGAGCAGTTCTTC
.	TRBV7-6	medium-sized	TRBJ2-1	CASSWAGGEAYNEQFF	TGTGCCAGCAGCTGGGCTGGCGGGGAAGCCTACAATGAGCAGTTCTTC
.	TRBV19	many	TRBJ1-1	CASSIVRSNTEAFF	TGTGCCAGTAGTATAGTTCGGTCGAACACTGAAGCTTTCTTT
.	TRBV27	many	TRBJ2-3	CASSLLARSTDTQYF	TGTGCCAGCAGTTTATTAGCTAGGAGCACAGATACGCAGTATTTT
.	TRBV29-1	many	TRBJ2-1	CSVSASYNEQFF	TGCAGCGTTTCGGCTTCCTACAATGAGCAGTTCTTC
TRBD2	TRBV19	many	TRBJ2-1	CASSKALAGEFSYNEQFF	TGTGCCAGTAGCAAAGCACTAGCGGGAGAGTTCTCCTACAATGAGCAGTTCTTC
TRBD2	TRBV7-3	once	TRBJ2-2	CASSTPLGLGAAGELFF	TGTGCCAGCAGCACACCCCTGGGACTAGGAGCAGCTGGGGAGCTGTTTTTT
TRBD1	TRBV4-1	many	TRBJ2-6	CASSPRDRAVSGANVLTF	TGCGCCAGCAGCCCGAGGGACAGGGCGGTCTCTGGGGCCAACGTCCTGACTTTC
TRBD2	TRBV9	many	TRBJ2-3	CASSVGASGVTDTQYF	TGTGCCAGCAGCGTAGGAGCTAGCGGGGTCACAGATACGCAGTATTTT
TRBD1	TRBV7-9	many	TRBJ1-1	CASRDSGQGHKGAEAFF	TGTGCCAGCAGGGATTCGGGACAGGGCCATAAGGGGGCTGAAGCTTTCTTT
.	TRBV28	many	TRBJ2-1	CASTLRDLSYNEQFF	TGTGCCAGCACTTTAAGGGACCTCTCCTACAATGAGCAGTTCTTC
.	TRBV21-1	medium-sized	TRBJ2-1	CASSEPDQPYNEQFF	TGTGCCAGCAGCGAACCGGACCAACCTTACAATGAGCAGTTCTTC
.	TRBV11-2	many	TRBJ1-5	CASSLEGGQPQHF	TGTGCCAGCAGCTTAGAGGGGGGCCAGCCCCAGCATTTT
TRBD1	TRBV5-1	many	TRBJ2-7	CASTDLGQGASEQYF	TGCGCCAGCACGGATTTAGGACAGGGGGCGAGCGAGCAGTACTTC
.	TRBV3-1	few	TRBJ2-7	CASSSPDEQYF	TGTGCCAGCAGTTCTCCCGACGAGCAGTACTTC
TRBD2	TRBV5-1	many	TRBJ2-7	CASSWDYRYEQYF	TGCGCCAGCAGCTGGGACTACCGATACGAGCAGTACTTC
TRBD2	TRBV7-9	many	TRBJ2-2	CASSFASGTNTGELFF	TGTGCCAGCAGCTTCGCTAGCGGGACTAACACCGGGGAGCTGTTTTTT
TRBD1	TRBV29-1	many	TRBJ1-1	CSAGGEMNTEAFF	TGCAGCGCAGGGGGCGAAATGAACACTGAAGCTTTCTTT
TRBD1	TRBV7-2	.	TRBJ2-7	CASSEWTGKLGYEQYF	TGTGCCAGTAGCGAATGGACAGGGAAATTGGGCTACGAGCAGTACTTC
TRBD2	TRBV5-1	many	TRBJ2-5	CASSSTAGGRETQYF	TGCGCCAGCAGCTCGACGGCGGGAGGGCGAGAGACCCAGTACTTC
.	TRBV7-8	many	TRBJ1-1	CASSLGWERSTEAFF	TGTGCCAGCAGCTTAGGATGGGAGAGAAGCACTGAAGCTTTCTTT
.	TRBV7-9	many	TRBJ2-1	CASSEGQFRAVGNEQFF	TGTGCCAGCAGCGAGGGGCAGTTTCGAGCGGTGGGCAATGAGCAGTTCTTC
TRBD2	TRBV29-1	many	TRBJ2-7	CSVEELGGYEQYF	TGCAGCGTTGAAGAGTTGGGGGGGTACGAGCAGTACTTC
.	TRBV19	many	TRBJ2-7	CASGGGLMTYEQYF	TGTGCCAGCGGGGGTGGACTGATGACCTACGAGCAGTACTTC
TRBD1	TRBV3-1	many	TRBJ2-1	CASSPPGQGFNEQFF	TGTGCCAGCAGCCCACCCGGACAGGGGTTCAATGAGCAGTTCTTC
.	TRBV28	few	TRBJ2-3	CASSLEGLGDGVTDTQYF	TGTGCCAGCAGCCTGGAAGGACTTGGCGATGGTGTCACAGATACGCAGTATTTT
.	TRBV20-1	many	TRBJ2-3	CSARAGSTDTQYF	TGCAGTGCTAGAGCGGGCAGCACAGATACGCAGTATTTT
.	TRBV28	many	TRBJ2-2	CASRARGHAGELFF	TGTGCCAGCAGGGCCAGGGGACACGCCGGGGAGCTGTTTTTT
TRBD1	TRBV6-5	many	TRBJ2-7	CASSSNRGLYEQYF	TGTGCCAGCAGTTCAAACAGGGGGCTATACGAGCAGTACTTC